Following are 32 T cell receptor beta chains from one sample sequenced in a study of shared clonotypes between healthy human individuals. TCRdb's copy holds only in-frame clones and misses some; the assay was immunoSEQ multiplex PCR. The data show a few hundred thousand clones, approximately 97% seen once. The sequenced sample consisted of naive CD4+ T cells sorted from blood. Subset reported: CD45RA+ positively selected. These receptor sequences come from a woman younger than 45 in good health.

V usage is TRBV6-5 and J usage is TRBJ2-3, with D maybe TRBD2 (6 bases). This CDR3 region has 14 residues. Germline V gene data show CDR1 as MNHEY and CDR2 as SVGAGI. Trimming removed 2 bases at V and 4 bases at J, with 10 bases between. The CDR3 nucleotides are TGTGCCAGCAGTTACGCCCGGGGGTCAGATACGCAGTATTTT. As protein: CASSYARGSDTQYF.

In DNA, the CDR3 is TGCGCCAGCAGAAGGGACAGGGTACTTTTAACCGCTTCCCCAGAGACCCAGTACTTC. Encoded protein: CASRRDRVLLTASPETQYF. This chain connects TRBV5-1 to TRBJ2-5; 9 nucleotides match TRBD1. From germline, CDR1 is SGHRS and CDR2 YFSETQ. The CDR3 totals 19 residues. J lost 4 bases, V lost 5 bases, and 21 bases had no gene match.

The chain joins TRBV5-1 to TRBJ2-2; the D gene could be TRBD1 or TRBD2 (5 bases each). The germline gives CDR1 SGHRS, CDR2 YFSETQ. The CDR3 has 14 amino acids. The V end lost 6 bases, the J end lost 1 base, and 10 bases lay between the germline ends. The CDR3 nucleotides read TGCGCCAGCACGGGGCGGCAGAACACCGGGGAGCTGTTTTTT. Encoded protein: CASTGRQNTGELFF.

V usage is TRBV29-1 and J usage is TRBJ2-7, with TRBD1 matching 12 bases. This CDR3 region has 13 residues. CDR1 is SQVTM and CDR2 is ANQGSEA in the germline V gene. With V trimmed by 6 bases and J by 7 bases, 7 bases remained unmatched. Here the CDR3 reads CSVGDRGLFEQYF. The DNA for the CDR3 is TGCAGCGTAGGGGACAGGGGGCTTTTTGAGCAGTACTTC.

This rearrangement joins TRBV5-8 to TRBJ1-1; D is undetermined. V was cut by 0 bases and J by 7 bases, with 7 bases left in between. The CDR3 extends over 12 amino acids. Germline CDR1 and CDR2: SGHTS and YDEGEE. The CDR3 DNA sequence: TGTGCCAGCAGCTTGGGTGGCTTTGAAGCTTTCTTT. It encodes CASSLGGFEAFF.

The chain is built from TRBV6-5 and TRBJ2-3; 7 nucleotides agree with TRBD2. The ends lost 4 bases at V and 4 bases at J; junction bases unmatched: 11. CDR1 is MNHEY and CDR2 is SVGAGI in the germline V gene. The length of the CDR3 is 16 residues. The DNA of the CDR3 is TGTGCCAGCAGTTTAAGCGGGACTCTAAGATCAGATACGCAGTATTTT. Translation gives CASSLSGTLRSDTQYF.

In its sample, this clone was seen once. The chain recombines TRBV27 with TRBJ1-4; D gene ambiguous. The V gene lost 4 bases and the J gene lost 5 bases, with 8 bases spanning the gap. The CDR3 has 13 residues. Per the germline V gene, CDR1 is MNHEY and CDR2 is SMNVEV (reference sequence). The CDR3 loop reads CASSYRSNEKLFF. The CDR3 nucleotides are TGTGCCAGCAGTTACCGTTCAAATGAAAAACTGTTTTTT.

The chain is built from TRBV7-8 and TRBJ1-5, with D perhaps TRBD1 (5 bases). V was cut by 4 bases and J by 6 bases, with 19 bases left in between. Germline lookup yields CDR1 SGHVS and CDR2 FQNEAQ. This CDR3 contains 16 residues. The CDR3 DNA sequence: TGTGCCAGCAGCTCCCAGGGCGGCACCAACGGTCAGCCCCAGCATTTT. Residues: CASSSQGGTNGQPQHF.

The chain combines TRBV2 with TRBJ2-7; the D gene is possibly TRBD1 (5 bases). Per germline, CDR1 SNHLY and CDR2 FYNNEI. The CDR3 totals 14 residues. V shed 4 bases and J shed 3 bases, with 13 bases lying between them. This CDR3 is CASSGQGVFYEQYF. The CDR3 nucleotides read TGTGCCAGCAGTGGGCAGGGTGTTTTCTACGAGCAGTACTTC.

The V and J genes are TRBV28 and TRBJ2-3; TRBD2 aligns across 7 bases. The CDR3 has 16 residues. V lost 6 bases and J lost 5; bases outside the gene matches: 14. Germline CDR1 and CDR2: MDHEN and SYDVKM. As DNA, the CDR3 is TGTGCCAGCAGCCCCGACGGGACTAAGATGGGAGATACGCAGTATTTT. This gives the protein CASSPDGTKMGDTQYF. The entire variable domain, with the rest obtained from reference TRBV28 and TRBJ2-3, is as follows: DVKVTQSSRYLVKRTGEKVFLECVQDMDHENMFWYRQDPGLGLRLIYFSYDVKMKEKGDIPEGYSVSREKKERFSLILESASTNQTSMYLCASSPDGTKMGDTQYFGPGTRLTVL.

The rearrangement links TRBV7-9 to TRBJ1-4; 10 bases align to TRBD1. Losses at the gene ends were 3 bases for V and 3 bases for J; bases not matched to a gene: 7. The CDR3 is made up of 17 amino acids. Germline V CDR1 and CDR2: SEHNR, FQNEAQ (reference sequence). The CDR3 region is CASSFGTGAWANEKLFF. The CDR3 coding sequence is TGTGCCAGCAGCTTCGGGACAGGGGCTTGGGCTAATGAAAAACTGTTTTTT.

The V gene is TRBV11-2, the J gene TRBJ2-5, with 7 bases lining up with TRBD2. CDR1 and CDR2 (germline): SGHAT, FQNNGV. J lost 2 bases, V lost 5 bases, and 8 bases had no gene match. The CDR3 has 15 amino acids. DNA of the CDR3: TGTGCCAGCAGCCTCAATGGGGAGGGGCAAGAGACCCAGTACTTC. Translation: CASSLNGEGQETQYF.

The gene calls are TRBV7-9 and TRBJ2-1, with 10 positions matching TRBD2. Germline V lookup: CDR1 SEHNR, CDR2 FQNEAQ (reference sequence). The CDR3 sequence is 17 residues long. The V gene end was trimmed by 1 base and the J gene end by 9 bases; junction bases not matched to a gene: 12. The CDR3 region has the DNA TGTGCCAGCAGCTTAGTCTCGTCTAGCGGGAGATTGGGTGAGCAGTTCTTC. This encodes CASSLVSSSGRLGEQFF.

This chain uses TRBV19 with TRBJ1-5; 9 positions match TRBD1. V shed 10 bases, J shed 1 base, and the junction held 5 bases outside the gene matches. The germline V gene encodes CDR1 LNHDA and CDR2 SQIVND (reference sequence). The CDR3 spans 14 residues. CDR3 bases: TGTGCCACATCCGACAGGGGGAGCAATCAGCCCCAGCATTTT. Translated, it gives CATSDRGSNQPQHF.

The genes are TRBV2 and TRBJ1-1; D not certain. V was pared by 9 bases and J by 1 base, with 12 bases between. The CDR3 length is 13 residues. CDR1 is SNHLY, CDR2 FYNNEI, per germline. The CDR3: CASNTGKNTEAFF. The CDR3, as DNA: TGTGCCAGTAATACCGGGAAGAACACTGAAGCTTTCTTT.

The V call is TRBV7-9, the J call TRBJ1-4; 9 nucleotides agree with TRBD1. The CDR3 extends over 17 amino acids. V gave up 5 bases and J gave up 5 bases; unmatched junction bases: 12. CDR1 is SEHNR, CDR2 FQNEAQ, per germline (reference sequence). CDR3 region: CASSPIGRTGENEKLFF. CDR3 DNA sequence: TGTGCCAGCAGCCCCATCGGACGGACAGGGGAGAATGAAAAACTGTTTTTT.

Only one count was recorded for this clone. V and J are TRBV15 and TRBJ2-6; D might be TRBD1 or TRBD2, each matching 5 bases. The CDR3 sequence is 17 residues long. Germline CDR1 and CDR2: LNHNV and YYDKDF (reference sequence). Trimming cost V 4 bases and J 0 bases, with 13 bases left between them. The CDR3 DNA reads TGTGCCACCAGCACGACGGGGCCCGACTCTGGGGCCAACGTCCTGACTTTC. Translated: CATSTTGPDSGANVLTF.

This clone was counted once. Other DNA sequences within the sample encode an identical CDR3. J is TRBJ1-1 and V is TRBV5-1; D is unclear. This CDR3 has 13 residues. CDR1 and CDR2 (germline): SGHRS, YFSETQ. Trimming shortened V by 4 bases and J by 2 bases, and 9 bases separated the two germline ends. CDR3 region: CASSTQVNTEAFF. CDR3 coding DNA: TGCGCCAGCAGCACTCAGGTCAACACTGAAGCTTTCTTT.

This chain links TRBV10-1 with TRBJ1-2; D gene uncertain. V lost 0 bases and J 5 bases, leaving 13 bases between the germline ends. Germline V CDR1 and CDR2: WNHNN, SYGVQD (reference sequence). The CDR3 totals 15 residues. The DNA of the CDR3 is TGCGCCAGCAGTGAGTCGCAGAACCGTGGTTATGGCTACACCTTC. Protein sequence: CASSESQNRGYGYTF.

The chain joins TRBV11-2 to TRBJ2-1; D is perhaps TRBD2 (5 bases). The CDR3 runs to 14 residues. The germline V and J ends were trimmed by 5 bases and 3 bases, with 11 bases remaining between them. Germline values: CDR1 SGHAT, CDR2 FQNNGV. CDR3 coding DNA: TGTGCCAGCAGCCCTTGGCGGGTCTACAATGAGCAGTTCTTC. Amino acids: CASSPWRVYNEQFF.

This clone was seen a single time. This chain uses TRBV27 with TRBJ1-4; D call uncertain. Germline V CDR1 and CDR2: MNHEY, SMNVEV (reference sequence). The ends were cut back, 5 bases at V and 4 bases at J, with 8 bases in the middle. The CDR3 consists of 13 residues. CDR3 nucleotide sequence: TGTGCCAGCAGTCCAAGACGTAATGAAAAACTGTTTTTT. Residues: CASSPRRNEKLFF.

The chain has TRBV28 and TRBJ2-2; D gene ambiguous. Trimming took 8 bases from V and 2 from J, leaving 12 bases between them. The CDR3 is made up of 14 amino acids. Germline CDR1 and CDR2: MDHEN and SYDVKM. The CDR3 DNA sequence: TGTGCCAGCGGGAACCCCCTCAACACCGGGGAGCTGTTTTTT. Residues: CASGNPLNTGELFF.

The chain links TRBV6-5 to TRBJ1-3; D is unresolved. CDR3 length: 11 amino acids. The V gene lost 8 bases and the J gene lost 4 bases, with 6 bases spanning the gap. The germline V gene has CDR1 MNHEY and CDR2 SVGAGI. The CDR3, as DNA: TGTGCCAGCTCCTTGGGAAACACCATATATTTT. Translation: CASSLGNTIYF.

V gene TRBV5-4 combines with J gene TRBJ2-3; 8 bases agree with TRBD2. The CDR3 totals 17 residues. Germline V gene lookup returns CDR1 SGHNT and CDR2 YYREEE (reference sequence). J lost 2 bases, V lost 0 bases, and 8 bases had no gene match. In DNA form, the CDR3 reads TGTGCCAGCAGCTTGGTTGTTAGCGGGACAACCACAGATACGCAGTATTTT. Its protein is CASSLVVSGTTTDTQYF.

The chain links TRBV28 to TRBJ2-7; 11 bases map to TRBD1. The ends lost 8 bases at V and 1 base at J; junction bases unmatched: 4. The CDR3 extends over 14 amino acids. Germline V gene lookup returns CDR1 MDHEN and CDR2 SYDVKM. The CDR3 is CASAGTGGSYEQYF. As DNA, the CDR3 is TGTGCCAGCGCGGGGACAGGGGGGTCCTACGAGCAGTACTTC.

This sequence joins TRBV27 and TRBJ1-1; D gene unclear. Germline V gives CDR1 MNHEY, CDR2 SMNVEV (reference sequence). V lost 2 bases and J 4 bases, leaving 17 bases between the germline ends. The CDR3 totals 16 residues. CDR3: CASSLVRIPGVTEAFF. The CDR3 DNA sequence: TGTGCCAGCAGTTTAGTGAGGATCCCGGGAGTCACTGAAGCTTTCTTT.

This chain links TRBV29-1 with TRBJ2-4, with D hard to call. Trimming removed 2 bases from V and 0 bases from J, with 8 bases in between. Germline CDR1 reads SQVTM; CDR2 reads ANQGSEA. The length of the CDR3 is 14 residues. In DNA, the CDR3 is TGCAGCGTTGAAAGCTTGTTAGCCAAAAACATTCAGTACTTC. Residues: CSVESLLAKNIQYF.

V usage is TRBV27 and J usage is TRBJ2-7; tentative D call: TRBD1 (5 bases). The germline gives CDR1 MNHEY, CDR2 SMNVEV (reference sequence). CDR3 length: 13 amino acids. The V gene lost 2 bases and the J gene lost 6 bases, with 11 bases spanning the gap. CDR3 DNA: TGTGCCAGCAGTTTAGGGGCGCCCGGCGAGCAGTACTTC. Protein product: CASSLGAPGEQYF.

The chain combines TRBV7-2 with TRBJ2-1; 12 nucleotides agree with TRBD2. Trimming removed 5 bases from V and 7 bases from J; junction bases left unmatched: 6. CDR1 SGHTA and CDR2 FQGNSA come from the germline V gene. The CDR3 length is 15 residues. CDR3 amino acids: CASSIGLAGFNEQFF. The CDR3, as DNA: TGTGCCAGCAGCATCGGACTAGCGGGATTTAATGAGCAGTTCTTC.

As concerns this clone: At the DNA level, this CDR3 is encoded by other sequences in the same sample as well. V usage is TRBV19 and J usage is TRBJ1-2; tentative D call: TRBD1 (6 bases). Between the trimmed V and J ends, which lost 9 bases and 4 bases, there was a span of 15 bases. Germline CDR1 is LNHDA and CDR2 is SQIVND (reference sequence). The CDR3 contains 13 residues. The CDR3 loop reads CASARGVAYGYTF. CDR3 bases: TGTGCCAGCGCGAGGGGGGTCGCCTATGGCTACACCTTC.

The chain is built from TRBV27 and TRBJ2-1; no definite D call. The germline CDR1 and CDR2 sequences are MNHEY and SMNVEV (reference sequence). This CDR3 has 14 residues. Trimming took 3 bases from V and 6 from J, leaving 12 bases between them. For the CDR3, the DNA is TGTGCCAGCAGTTTTCAGCTCTCGAGCAATGAGCAGTTCTTC. This sequence encodes CASSFQLSSNEQFF.

The chain is built from TRBV19 and TRBJ2-1, with 9 bases fitting TRBD2. The CDR3 length is 15 residues. V was pared by 7 bases and J by 8 bases, with 12 bases of the junction left unmatched. Germline loops: CDR1 LNHDA, CDR2 SQIVND (reference sequence). The CDR3 protein is CASTPGTSFRDEQFF. The CDR3 nucleotides are TGTGCCAGTACCCCCGGGACTAGCTTCCGCGATGAGCAGTTCTTC.